A single sample gave rise to the 18 T cell receptor beta chains below, sequenced in a study of shared clonotypes between healthy human individuals. The assay was immunoSEQ multiplex PCR, and TCRdb's table has in-frame clones only and misses some. The sample has more than 450,000 clones, roughly 78% seen once. The source material was PBMCs. Receptor source: a woman between 40 and 55 years old in good health. Some clones in this sample may be carry-over from other donors' samples.

The chain has TRBV28 and TRBJ2-2; 7 positions match TRBD2. V dropped 4 bases and J dropped 8; count of bases not matched to a gene: 10. CDR1 is MDHEN, CDR2 SYDVKM, per germline. This CDR3 region has 15 residues. In DNA, the CDR3 is TGTGCCAGCAGTTCAACATTCGCGGGAGCGGGGGAGCTGTTTTTT. Residues: CASSSTFAGAGELFF.

The V gene is TRBV28, the J gene TRBJ2-1; 7 positions agree with TRBD2. This CDR3 comprises 13 residues. CDR1 and CDR2 from the germline V gene are MDHEN and SYDVKM. The V and J ends lost 6 bases and 8 bases, in that order; junction bases with no gene match: 7. CDR3 sequence reads: CASSRTSLDEQFF. DNA of the CDR3: TGTGCCAGCAGCCGGACTAGTCTCGATGAGCAGTTCTTC.

The rearrangement uses TRBV28 and TRBJ2-7; 11 bases are shared with TRBD2. V lost 9 bases and J lost 1; bases outside the gene matches: 5. This CDR3 has 14 residues. Germline loops: CDR1 MDHEN, CDR2 SYDVKM. This chain's CDR3 is CARGLAGESYEQYF. As DNA, the CDR3 is TGTGCCAGAGGACTAGCGGGCGAATCCTACGAGCAGTACTTC.

The rearrangement uses TRBV28 and TRBJ1-3; TRBD1 might be the D (6 bases). This CDR3 is 15 amino acids long. Trimming took off 5 bases at V and 0 bases at J, with 11 bases between the two ends. Germline V gene sequence: CDR1 MDHEN, CDR2 SYDVKM. DNA for the CDR3: TGTGCCAGCAGTCCCAGGGGAGGCTCTGGAAACACCATATATTTT. It specifies CASSPRGGSGNTIYF.

The CDR3 is CSARRGSYEQYF. CDR3 nucleotides: TGCAGCGCCCGAAGGGGATCCTACGAGCAGTACTTC. The V gene is TRBV29-1, the J gene TRBJ2-7; a possible D gene is TRBD1 (5 bases). Germline V gene sequence: CDR1 SQVTM, CDR2 ANQGSEA. Between the trimmed V and J ends, which lost 7 bases and 1 base, there was a span of 11 bases. The CDR3 length is 12 residues.

Written as DNA, the CDR3 is TGCGCCAGCAGCCACCGTCTAGCGGGAGACAACAATGAGCAGTTCTTC. It translates to CASSHRLAGDNNEQFF. This chain joins TRBV4-1 and TRBJ2-1; 10 bases agree with TRBD2. CDR1 is MGHRA, CDR2 YSYEKL, per germline. The CDR3 has 16 amino acids. The V gene end was trimmed by 3 bases and the J gene end by 5 bases; junction bases not matched to a gene: 7.

This clone has only one observation. V gene TRBV10-3 combines with J gene TRBJ2-7, with D unresolved. V dropped 1 base and J dropped 6 bases, with 4 bases sitting between them. The germline CDR1 and CDR2 sequences are ENHRY and SYGVKD. The length of the CDR3 is 11 residues. The CDR3 nucleotides are TGTGCCATCAGTGAGTTAGGCGAGCAGTACTTC. Its protein is CAISELGEQYF.

The CDR3 is CASSRGLAGTSTDTQYF. The CDR3 nucleotides read TGTGCCAGCTCACGGGGACTAGCGGGAACTAGCACAGATACGCAGTATTTT. The chain links TRBV18 to TRBJ2-3, with 13 positions matching TRBD2. The CDR3 has 17 amino acids. The germline V gene has CDR1 KGHSH and CDR2 LQKENI. V trimming: 4 bases; J trimming: 0 bases; junction bases outside the gene matches: 4.

This sequence joins TRBV28 and TRBJ1-1; D is undetermined. The V end was cut by 3 bases, the J end by 10 bases, with 18 bases between. CDR1 is MDHEN and CDR2 is SYDVKM in the germline V gene. The CDR3 runs 14 residues. This CDR3 is CASSFPPHWEGAFF. Written as DNA, the CDR3 is TGTGCCAGCAGTTTTCCGCCTCACTGGGAGGGAGCTTTCTTT.

The rearrangement joins TRBV9 to TRBJ2-3; D is possibly TRBD2 (5 bases). Per germline, CDR1 SGDLS and CDR2 YYNGEE. The CDR3 has 16 residues. V lost 0 bases and J lost 1, with 12 bases in between. In DNA form, the CDR3 reads TGTGCCAGCAGCGTAGCAATGGCGGGCGGCACAGATACGCAGTATTTT. It is translated as CASSVAMAGGTDTQYF.

The rearrangement joins TRBV2 to TRBJ2-3; no clear D. CDR1 is SNHLY and CDR2 is FYNNEI in the germline V gene. The CDR3 totals 14 residues. The V and J ends lost 3 bases and 2 bases respectively, with 9 bases between them. DNA for the CDR3: TGTGCCAGCAGTGATACGTACGACACAGATACGCAGTATTTT. Translation: CASSDTYDTDTQYF.

The chain uses TRBV7-9 and TRBJ2-1; D may be TRBD1 or TRBD2 (5 bases each). Germline V gives CDR1 SEHNR, CDR2 FQNEAQ (reference sequence). The CDR3 has 19 residues. V lost 4 bases and J 1 base, leaving 23 bases between the germline ends. The CDR3 sequence is CASSSPGRTRFMSYNEQFF. The CDR3, as DNA: TGTGCCAGCAGCTCCCCGGGACGCACACGATTTATGTCCTACAATGAGCAGTTCTTC.

This clone appeared once. The chain is built from TRBV18 and TRBJ2-7; 7 bases are a match to TRBD2. CDR1 KGHSH and CDR2 LQKENI come from the germline V gene. The CDR3 is 13 residues long. The V segment lost 4 bases and the J segment 3 bases; nucleotides outside the gene matches: 3. This CDR3 reads CASSRGRDYEQYF. The DNA of the CDR3 is TGTGCCAGCTCACGGGGGAGGGACTACGAGCAGTACTTC. Supplemented by reference TRBV18 and TRBJ2-7, the full variable domain reads NAGVMQNPRHLVRRRGQEARLRCSPMKGHSHVYWYRQLPEEGLKFMVYLQKENIIDESGMPKERFSAEFPKEGPSILRIQQVVRGDSAAYFCASSRGRDYEQYFGPGTRLTVT.

This clone was detected once. This chain connects TRBV30 to TRBJ2-2; 7 bases line up with TRBD1. Per germline, CDR1 GTSNPN and CDR2 SVGIG (reference sequence). The J segment lost 4 bases and the V segment lost 8 bases, leaving 7 bases of the junction unmatched. The CDR3 runs to 13 residues. For the CDR3, the DNA is TGTGCCACCGGTACAGGGGCCACCGGGGAGCTGTTTTTT. Translating it yields CATGTGATGELFF.

V and J are TRBV6-1 and TRBJ2-1; possibly TRBD2 for D (5 bases). V lost 3 bases, J lost 7 bases, and 10 bases lay in between. The germline CDR1 and CDR2 sequences are MNHNS and SASEGT. The CDR3 consists of 13 residues. In DNA form, the CDR3 reads TGTGCCAGCAGTGACCAGTGGAGGAATGAGCAGTTCTTC. It yields the protein CASSDQWRNEQFF.

This clone was seen at least ten times. Additional DNA sequences in this sample encode the identical CDR3. This chain uses TRBV5-1 with TRBJ2-2, with TRBD2 identical over 8 bases. Germline V CDR1 and CDR2: SGHRS, YFSETQ. Losses at the gene ends were 2 bases for V and 3 bases for J; bases not matched to a gene: 3. This CDR3 spans 15 amino acids. Here the CDR3 reads CASSFETSDTGELFF. In DNA, the CDR3 is TGCGCCAGCAGCTTCGAGACTAGCGACACCGGGGAGCTGTTTTTT.

This chain connects TRBV28 to TRBJ1-4; tentative D call: TRBD1 (5 bases). CDR1 is MDHEN, CDR2 SYDVKM, per germline. The CDR3 consists of 15 residues. Trimming removed 5 bases from V and 5 bases from J, with 15 bases in between. In DNA, the CDR3 is TGTGCCAGCAGTACTCCGGGACGGATAAATGAAAAACTGTTTTTT. Residues: CASSTPGRINEKLFF.

The chain couples TRBV6-1 to TRBJ1-4; 8 positions match TRBD1. Germline V gene lookup returns CDR1 MNHNS and CDR2 SASEGT. The ends lost 6 bases at V and 5 bases at J; junction bases unmatched: 8. This CDR3 contains 15 residues. The CDR3 is CASRSGQGYNEKLFF. The CDR3 DNA reads as TGTGCCAGCAGATCCGGACAGGGCTACAATGAAAAACTGTTTTTT.